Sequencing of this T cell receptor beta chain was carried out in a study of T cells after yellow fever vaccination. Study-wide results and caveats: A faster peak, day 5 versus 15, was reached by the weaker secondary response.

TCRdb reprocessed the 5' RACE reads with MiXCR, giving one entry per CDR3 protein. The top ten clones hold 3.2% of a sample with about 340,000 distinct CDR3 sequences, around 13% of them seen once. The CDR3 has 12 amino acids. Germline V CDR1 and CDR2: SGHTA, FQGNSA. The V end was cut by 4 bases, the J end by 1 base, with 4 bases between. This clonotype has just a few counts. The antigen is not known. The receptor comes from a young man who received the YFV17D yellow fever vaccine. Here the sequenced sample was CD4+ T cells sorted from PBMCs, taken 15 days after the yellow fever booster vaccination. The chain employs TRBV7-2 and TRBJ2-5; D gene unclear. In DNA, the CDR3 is TGTGCCAGCAGCTGGCTCCAAGAGACCCAGTACTTC. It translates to CASSWLQETQYF.